This is a list of T cell receptor beta chains from one sample in a study of blood T cell repertoires in COVID-19. The assay was immunoSEQ multiplex PCR, and TCRdb's table has in-frame clones only and misses some. The table shows roughly 120,000 clones, with 70% to 85% occurring only once. Material for sequencing was peripheral blood. These receptors came from a human donor with acute or convalescent COVID-19. The donor label of this sample is uncertain. CDR3s include the opening cysteine and the closing phenylalanine or tryptophan. Each record gives: V gene, J gene, clone size, D gene, CDR3 protein, CDR3 DNA. D genes are given only for firm matches. Size is stated for part of the rows, as once, few or many counts, or as a class when the clone is expanded.

>TRBV19|TRBJ1-4|NA|NA
CASSTQGRATNEKLFF
TGTGCCAGTAGTACGCAGGGTAGAGCAACTAATGAAAAACTGTTTTTT
>TRBV28|TRBJ1-2|NA|NA
CASRFEYGYTF
TGTGCCAGCAGGTTCGAGTATGGCTACACCTTC
>TRBV27|TRBJ1-5|once|NA
CASRTSGVGGNQPQHF
TGTGCCAGTCGGACCTCCGGGGTCGGGGGCAATCAGCCCCAGCATTTT
>TRBV6-1|TRBJ2-3|NA|NA
CASSELGVDTQYF
TGTGCCAGCAGTGAATTAGGGGTAGATACGCAGTATTTT
>TRBV18|TRBJ1-1|once|NA
CASSATGVVNTEAFF
TGTGCCAGCTCAGCGACGGGAGTTGTGAACACTGAAGCTTTCTTT
>TRBV10-2|TRBJ2-7|NA|TRBD1
CASIGDSWTYEQYF
TGCGCCAGCATAGGGGACAGTTGGACCTACGAGCAGTACTTC
>TRBV9|TRBJ2-7|few|TRBD1
CASSGGQSYYEQYF
TGTGCCAGCAGCGGGGGACAGTCATATTACGAGCAGTACTTC
>TRBV9|TRBJ2-3|NA|TRBD2
CASSAKTSGRTDTQYF
TGTGCCAGCAGCGCGAAGACTAGCGGCCGCACAGATACGCAGTATTTT
>TRBV2|TRBJ2-2|medium-sized|NA
CASSGVKTNTGELFF
TGTGCCAGCTCAGGGGTTAAAACGAACACCGGGGAGCTGTTTTTT
>TRBV6-6|TRBJ2-3|NA|NA
CASSPETDTQYF
TGTGCCAGCAGTCCCGAGACAGATACGCAGTATTTT
>TRBV6-2/TRBV6-3|TRBJ1-5|few|TRBD1
CASSSRTGGNQPQHF
TGTGCCAGCAGCTCTAGGACAGGGGGCAATCAGCCCCAGCATTTT
>TRBV7-3|TRBJ2-1|NA|TRBD1
CASSSPPGGSIKEQFF
TGTGCCAGCAGTTCTCCCCCAGGGGGCTCCATTAAGGAGCAGTTCTTC
>TRBV5-1|TRBJ1-1|few|NA
CASSPLGGKGAEAFF
TGCGCCAGCAGCCCTCTGGGGGGAAAAGGGGCTGAAGCTTTCTTT
>TRBV19|TRBJ1-1|NA|TRBD1
CASSIVGGRTEAFF
TGTGCCAGTAGTATAGTAGGGGGCCGGACTGAAGCTTTCTTT
>TRBV2|TRBJ2-3|NA|NA
CASSEQQGKGGTQYF
TGTGCCAGCAGTGAGCAACAGGGTAAAGGGGGTACGCAGTATTTT
>TRBV20-1|TRBJ1-1|NA|NA
CSASHTTEAFF
TGCAGTGCTTCGCACACCACTGAAGCTTTCTTT
>TRBV11-2|TRBJ2-3|NA|NA
CASSFFGDFPSTDTQYF
TGTGCCAGCAGCTTTTTCGGGGACTTCCCTAGCACAGATACGCAGTATTTT
>TRBV11-1|TRBJ2-5|few|NA
CASSFAQGGETQYF
TGTGCCAGCAGCTTCGCGCAGGGTGGAGAGACCCAGTACTTC
>TRBV28|TRBJ2-3|NA|TRBD1
CASSFRGTGLSDTQYF
TGTGCCAGCAGTTTCCGCGGGACAGGGCTTTCGGATACGCAGTATTTT
>TRBV7-9|TRBJ1-1|NA|NA
CASSLAGVAEAFF
TGTGCCAGCAGCTTAGCAGGGGTGGCTGAAGCTTTCTTT
>TRBV6-6|TRBJ1-1|many|TRBD1
CASGQVMNTEAFF
TGTGCCAGCGGACAGGTTATGAACACTGAAGCTTTCTTT
>TRBV24-1|TRBJ1-2|few|TRBD1
CATSEDREYTF
TGTGCCACCAGTGAGGACAGGGAATACACCTTC
>TRBV7-8|TRBJ2-5|NA|TRBD2
CASSRPRSSGGASETQYF
TGTGCCAGCAGCCGTCCGAGGAGTAGCGGGGGAGCGTCAGAGACCCAGTACTTC
>TRBV7-3|TRBJ1-1|once|NA
CASSQGAVTEAFF
TGTGCCAGCAGCCAAGGGGCTGTCACTGAAGCTTTCTTT
>TRBV6-5|TRBJ1-4|NA|TRBD1
CASSYARTGHEKLFF
TGTGCCAGCAGTTACGCCCGGACAGGGCACGAAAAACTGTTTTTT
>TRBV7-2|TRBJ2-5|NA|NA
CASSHGIVRKETQYF
TGTGCCAGCAGCCACGGGATCGTACGAAAAGAGACCCAGTACTTC
>TRBV5-3|TRBJ2-3|NA|TRBD2
CARSLVASGDNTDTQYF
TGTGCCAGAAGCTTGGTTGCTAGCGGGGATAACACAGATACGCAGTATTTT
>TRBV6-5|TRBJ1-6|NA|NA
CASISWSSYNSPLHF
TGTGCCAGCATATCTTGGAGCTCCTATAATTCACCCCTCCACTTT
>TRBV9|TRBJ1-4|NA|TRBD1
CASSFRQGTNEKLFF
TGTGCCAGCAGCTTTCGACAGGGGACTAATGAAAAACTGTTTTTT
>TRBV5-6|TRBJ1-5|NA|TRBD1
CASSLRGVWTGVDQPQHF
TGTGCCAGCAGCTTGAGGGGGGTTTGGACAGGGGTGGATCAGCCCCAGCATTTT
>TRBV4-1|TRBJ2-5|NA|NA
CASSRVPSRETQYF
TGCGCCAGCAGCCGGGTCCCTAGTCGCGAGACCCAGTACTTC
>TRBV7-2|TRBJ1-3|NA|NA
CASSLLWSGSRGNTIYF
TGTGCCAGCAGCTTATTGTGGTCAGGAAGTAGGGGAAACACCATATATTTT
>TRBV6-2/TRBV6-3|TRBJ2-2|few|TRBD2
CASSSPRGSGATGELFF
TGTGCCAGCAGTTCCCCCCGTGGTAGCGGGGCAACCGGGGAGCTGTTTTTT
>TRBV6-5|TRBJ2-1|NA|NA
CASSYSPSTHEQFF
TGTGCCAGCAGTTACTCGCCTAGTACCCATGAGCAGTTCTTC
>TRBV5-1|TRBJ1-1|few|TRBD1
CASSTSTGGDTEAFF
TGCGCCAGCAGCACTTCGACAGGGGGCGACACTGAAGCTTTCTTT
>TRBV28|TRBJ1-5|NA|NA
CASSFFVNRGNQPQHF
TGTGCCAGCAGTTTCTTTGTGAACAGGGGCAATCAGCCCCAGCATTTT
>TRBV12-3/TRBV12-4|TRBJ2-7|NA|TRBD2
CASSSGREGEQYF
TGTGCCAGCAGCTCCGGCAGGGAGGGTGAGCAGTACTTC
>TRBV18|TRBJ1-2|NA|NA
CASSPKSWVGQYGYTF
TGTGCCAGCTCACCAAAATCGTGGGTGGGGCAGTATGGCTACACCTTC
>TRBV20-1|TRBJ1-4|NA|TRBD1
CSASDRAKGEKLFF
TGCAGTGCTAGTGACAGGGCGAAGGGTGAAAAACTGTTTTTT
>TRBV5-1|TRBJ1-2|NA|NA
CASSNRAASNYGYTF
TGCGCCAGCAGCAACAGGGCAGCCTCTAACTATGGCTACACCTTC
>TRBV18|TRBJ2-7|NA|TRBD1
CASSLQKGTGNHEQYF
TGTGCCAGCTCACTTCAAAAGGGGACAGGGAACCACGAGCAGTACTTC
>TRBV28|TRBJ1-5|NA|TRBD1
CASRNDRGGNQPQHF
TGTGCCAGCAGGAACGACAGGGGAGGCAATCAGCCCCAGCATTTT
>TRBV6-6|TRBJ2-1|NA|NA
CASSSNSQLGPFF
TGTGCCAGCAGTTCCAATTCCCAACTAGGTCCGTTCTTC
>TRBV5-4|TRBJ2-5|NA|TRBD2
CASSRSGGAGETQYF
TGTGCCAGCAGCCGTAGCGGGGGGGCCGGGGAGACCCAGTACTTC
>TRBV19|TRBJ1-2|NA|NA
CASSITAGYGYTF
TGTGCCAGTAGTATCACGGCAGGCTATGGCTACACCTTC
>TRBV19|TRBJ1-4|NA|NA
CASSSPTGSTNEKLFF
TGTGCCAGTAGTTCGCCCACAGGGTCAACTAATGAAAAACTGTTTTTT
>TRBV6-6|TRBJ1-5|few|NA
CASSPTGVRDQPQHF
TGTGCCAGCAGCCCGACGGGAGTAAGGGATCAGCCCCAGCATTTT
>TRBV6-1|TRBJ1-5|NA|NA
CASSEEGLGNQPQHF
TGTGCCAGCAGTGAAGAAGGACTTGGCAATCAGCCCCAGCATTTT
>TRBV5-6|TRBJ1-6|NA|TRBD1
CASSLRQGFSPLHF
TGTGCCAGCAGCTTGAGACAGGGGTTTTCACCCCTCCACTTT
>TRBV9|TRBJ2-6|NA|TRBD1
CASSVGQGASGANVLTF
TGTGCCAGCAGCGTAGGGCAGGGGGCTTCCGGGGCCAACGTCCTGACTTTC
>TRBV2|TRBJ1-6|NA|TRBD1
CASRRQGASPLHF
TGTGCCAGCCGGCGACAGGGGGCTTCACCCCTCCACTTT
>TRBV28|TRBJ1-2|NA|TRBD1
CASSSWDRGYTF
TGTGCCAGCAGTAGCTGGGACAGGGGCTACACCTTC
>TRBV19|TRBJ2-1|NA|NA
CASKRDTFYNEQFF
TGTGCCAGTAAGAGGGACACTTTCTACAATGAGCAGTTCTTC
>TRBV29-1|TRBJ1-2|few|TRBD1
CSVSQRDRERGYTF
TGCAGCGTCAGCCAGCGGGACAGGGAACGGGGCTACACCTTC